Sequencing of this T cell receptor (beta chain) was carried out in a study of glioma-infiltrating T cells. This clonotype was seen only a few times. Its antigen is still unknown. Points from the study as a whole: A blood CDR3 motif signature was depleted in highly divergent patients. CDR3 overlap between tissue and blood was very small.

Amplification of TCR alpha and beta CDR3 regions from RNA used iRepertoire nested multiplex PCR. MiXCR was run by TCRdb on the multiplex PCR reads, yielding one entry per CDR3 protein. The sample has fewer than 500,000 distinct CDR3 sequences, about two fifths seen once. Germline V gene sequence: CDR1 LNHDA, CDR2 SQIVND (reference sequence). V lost 7 bases and J lost 5, with 7 bases in between. The CDR3 has 11 residues. Sequencing was carried out using glioma tissue, nonneoplastic brain tissue, or PBMCs (not recorded which). The TCR was taken from a human donor with low-grade glioma or glioblastoma, undergoing nonglioma brain surgery, or in good health (not recorded which). This chain links TRBV19 with TRBJ2-3; D assignment may be TRBD1 or TRBD2 (5 bases each). This CDR3 is CASMGEDTQYF. The CDR3 DNA sequence: TGTGCCAGTATGGGGGAAGATACGCAGTATTTT.